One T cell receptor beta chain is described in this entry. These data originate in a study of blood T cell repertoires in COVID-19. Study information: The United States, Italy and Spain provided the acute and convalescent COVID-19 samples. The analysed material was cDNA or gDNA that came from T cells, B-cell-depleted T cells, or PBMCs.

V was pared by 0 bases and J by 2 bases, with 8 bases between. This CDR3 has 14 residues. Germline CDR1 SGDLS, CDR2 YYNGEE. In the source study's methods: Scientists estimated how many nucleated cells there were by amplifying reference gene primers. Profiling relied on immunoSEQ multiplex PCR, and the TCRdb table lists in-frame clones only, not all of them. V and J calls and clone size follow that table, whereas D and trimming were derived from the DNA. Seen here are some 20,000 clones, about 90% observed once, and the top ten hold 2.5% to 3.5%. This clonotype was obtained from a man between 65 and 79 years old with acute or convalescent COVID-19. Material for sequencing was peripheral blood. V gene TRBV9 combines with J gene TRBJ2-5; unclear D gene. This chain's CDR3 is CASSVAVSQETQYF. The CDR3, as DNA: TGTGCCAGCAGCGTAGCCGTCTCTCAAGAGACCCAGTACTTC.